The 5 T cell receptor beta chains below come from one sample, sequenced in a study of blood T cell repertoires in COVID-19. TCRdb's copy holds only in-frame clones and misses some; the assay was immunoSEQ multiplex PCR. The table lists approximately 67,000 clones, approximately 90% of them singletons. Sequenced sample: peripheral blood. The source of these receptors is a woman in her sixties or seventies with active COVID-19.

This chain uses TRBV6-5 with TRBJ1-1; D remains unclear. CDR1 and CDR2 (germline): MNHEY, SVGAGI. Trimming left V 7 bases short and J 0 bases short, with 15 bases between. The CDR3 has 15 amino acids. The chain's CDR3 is CASIRGLGMNTEAFF. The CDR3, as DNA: TGTGCCAGCATCAGAGGGTTGGGTATGAACACTGAAGCTTTCTTT.

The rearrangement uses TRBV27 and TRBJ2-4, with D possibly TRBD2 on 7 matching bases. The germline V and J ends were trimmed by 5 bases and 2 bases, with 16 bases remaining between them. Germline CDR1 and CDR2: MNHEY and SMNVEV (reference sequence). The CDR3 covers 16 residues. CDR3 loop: CASSPGAGVPKNIQYF. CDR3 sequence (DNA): TGTGCCAGCAGTCCAGGGGCGGGAGTTCCCAAAAACATTCAGTACTTC.

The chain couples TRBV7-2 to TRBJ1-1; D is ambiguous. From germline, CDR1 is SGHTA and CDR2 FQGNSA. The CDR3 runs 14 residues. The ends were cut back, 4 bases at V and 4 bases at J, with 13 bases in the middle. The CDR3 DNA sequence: TGTGCCAGCAGCTCTTTTGGGCTTGGCACTGAAGCTTTCTTT. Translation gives CASSSFGLGTEAFF.

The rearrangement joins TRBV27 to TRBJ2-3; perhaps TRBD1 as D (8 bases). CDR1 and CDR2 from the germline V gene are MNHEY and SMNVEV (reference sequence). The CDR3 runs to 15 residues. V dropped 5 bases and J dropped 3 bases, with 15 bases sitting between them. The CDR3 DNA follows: TGTGCCAGCAGTGTCTCACAGGGGGGGACAGATACGCAGTATTTT. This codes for CASSVSQGGTDTQYF.

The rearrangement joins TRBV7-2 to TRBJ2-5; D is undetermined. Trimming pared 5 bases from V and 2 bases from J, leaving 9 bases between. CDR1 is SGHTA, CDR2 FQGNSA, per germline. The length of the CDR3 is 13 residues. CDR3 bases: TGTGCCAGCAGCCGGAGTTGGCAAGAGACCCAGTACTTC. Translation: CASSRSWQETQYF.